Detailed here is one TCR beta chain. There is no known antigen for this receptor. Per-base quality was not reported, and no clone a single base away is much larger than it. The cohort comprised several hundred healthy bone marrow donors. Cohort members were all nominally healthy when sampled, although unrecorded immune exposures were likely present. Of the 690 or so cohort members, some 270 had positive CMV serostatus and around 350 had negative CMV serostatus, and CMV serostatus was not recorded for the donor. Each donor provided a peripheral blood sample, and peripheral blood mononuclear cells were used for TCR beta sequencing. Genomic DNA was extracted from the blood cell samples with the Qiagen DNeasy Blood Extraction Kit. To prepare the library, the immunoSEQ multiplex PCR assay was applied. A mixture of 60 forward primers for TCR Vbeta segments and 13 reverse primers for TCR Jbeta segments was used in the multiplex PCR. Amplification of the CDR3 region of rearranged TCR beta genes was performed with a multiplex PCR assay on genomic DNA. The Illumina HiSeq System was used to sequence the amplified TCR beta libraries as 87-base-pair reads. The paper's processing steps were these. A later analysis counted 65 million to 90 million unique TCR beta chains across the 666 repertoires, and some 11 million of these chains were shared by at least two donors. To remove PCR and sequencing errors, raw reads were error-corrected and collapsed into unique sequences using a nearest-neighbor algorithm that merged closely related sequences. Alignment of CDR3 sequences to IMGT reference sequences was used to assign V, D and J gene segments. For a sequence to be retained, a match of at least six nucleotides was required to both a V gene segment and a J gene segment. Rearrangements were called productive when the CDR3 lacked stop codons and stayed in frame with V and J; all others were non-productive. Following IMGT convention, CDR3 was defined as the stretch from the second conserved V-encoded cysteine to the conserved J-encoded phenylalanine. In an earlier analysis of approximately 590 of the donors, sequences lacking an unambiguous match to a single V gene segment were excluded. In an earlier analysis of around 600 of the donors, V segments were called functional above 56.7% productive rearrangements and were called segregating when the between-donor standard deviation exceeded 5%. To diagnose cytomegalovirus status from the catalog of TCR beta chain sequences, a statistical classification framework was built. In a later analysis, TCR nucleotide sequences were compared against IMGT/GENE-DB human TR gene sequences so that V and J genes could be assigned. In a later analysis, CDR3 sequences and most-parsimonious VDJ recombination scenarios were assigned using the TCRdist pipeline. A later analysis defined each TCR beta chain by its CDR3 amino acid sequence plus V-gene family, and excluded reads lacking a unique V-gene family. A later analysis removed 500 to 600 highly shared, low-generation-probability nucleotide sequences to deal with suspected cross-contamination and a sequencing artifact. For each public chain, a later analysis derived a clonal expansion index from normalized ranks of inferred template counts within each repertoire. In a later analysis, generation probabilities were computed using a VDJ recombination model fitted to out-of-frame rearrangements, and the results were checked against IGoR. In a later analysis, TCR-TCR, TCR-HLA and TCR-CMV co-occurrence was scored with hypergeometric tests, and a repertoire-size bias correction was applied to TCR pairs. False discovery rates were estimated in a later analysis by permuting HLA or CMV assignments 20 times. In a later analysis, co-occurring TCRs were grouped using DBSCAN, with TCRdist sequence similarity added in when clustering inside HLA-allele-positive subsets. Repertoires with fewer than 30,000 or more than 120,000 public chains were left out of co-occurrence clustering, as were roughly five repertoires with anomalous nucleotide sharing. TCRdb re-hosts the immuneACCESS table, in-frame sequences only. Its copies lack some clones; in the studies checked, an unresolved V gene accounts for under half of them, and the cause for the rest is not known. The DNA was the basis for D and trimming; V, J and clone size are from that table. The sample contains 100,000 to 150,000 clones, around 70% of them found a single time. Of the sample, approximately 2.9% is held by the ten largest clones.

CDR1 and CDR2, per the germline V gene (reference sequence), are LNHNV and YYDKDF. V is shortened by 0 bases, J by 4 bases, and the region joining them spans 17 bases. From the cysteine through the phenylalanine, the CDR3 covers 17 amino acids. Left in the record is the CDR3 DNA by itself, 51 bases read in frame from the first base. These data come from a study of cytomegalovirus exposure and HLA in healthy donors (dated by TCRdb to 2016 to 2017). For the wider study: An earlier analysis of 587 of the donors reported 250 to 350 Gb of sequence data and roughly 110 million unique TCR beta sequences from about 179 million T cells. A later analysis re-analyzed previously published TCR beta repertoires from 600 to 850 donors and added high-resolution HLA genotyping to study TCR occurrence patterns. An earlier analysis of nearly 600 of the donors applied high-throughput TCR beta sequencing to assess whether each TCR beta V gene segment acted as functional or pseudogenic. Because of strong linkage in the cohort, five DR-DQ haplotypes were treated as single units for association and clustering. The aim of the study was to test whether cataloging public T cell receptors could identify signatures of past pathogen exposure. The study profiled the T cell repertoires of under 850 subjects by immunosequencing and related them to cytomegalovirus serostatus. Of the roughly 430 genotyped donors, 65% to 90% fell in the genetic ancestry cluster associated with self-reported Caucasian donors. Along with the roughly 670-subject first cohort, a separate validation cohort of over 90 different subjects was used. Across about 380 genotyped donors of the cohort, an average of roughly 250,000 unique TCR beta nucleotide sequences per donor were sequenced, and around 20% of those sequences were non-productive. In a later genetic analysis, genome-wide SNP genotypes for about three fifths of the roughly 670 donors were used, and that subset was treated as a discovery cohort. All discovery cohort repertoires had been generated on a single sequencing platform. In the later analysis, no new phenotypic data were used to find candidate immune exposures; instead, reliance was placed on TCR beta sequences and their occurrence across donors. Both class I and class II loci were covered by HLA typing, at four-digit resolution. Donor age, sex, ethnicity and CMV serostatus were collected together with the repertoire data. Typing coverage varied by locus: about 629-640 donors for A, B, C, DRB1 and DQB1; some 520 for DQA1; approximately 570 for DPA1; roughly 450 for DPB1. The study combined high-throughput TCR immunosequencing, statistical association of individual TCRs with disease status, and machine learning to predict cytomegalovirus infection status. Roughly 300 gigabases of sequencing data and roughly 81 million unique TCR sequences made up an early release that covered 500 to 700 HLA-typed donors. Beyond this particular receptor, the publication reports: Some IMGT-functional V segments, including TRBV6-2 and TRBV6-3, could not be told apart with the 87-base-pair reads, so those segments were excluded. In vitro tests confirmed that a few of the cytomegalovirus-associated TCR beta chains recognize cytomegalovirus antigens. In an earlier analysis of several hundred of the donors, most TCR beta V segments were observed in productive rearrangements about 90% or about 30% of the time, broadly matching IMGT annotations. Linkage disequilibrium might explain the correlated functional status among segregating V segments, but an unknown experimental factor could not be excluded. In a later analysis, 16,951 TCR beta sequences were associated with specific HLA alleles at a false discovery rate of 0.05. A later genetic analysis associated a missense DCLRE1C variant with V-gene and J-gene trimming of TCR beta chains, and an independent cohort replicated the association. Most TCR sequences were seen in very few donors, while some public TCRs were found in many individuals. A further reported finding was that TCR beta sequences accurately predicted the HLA-A and HLA-B alleles for most subjects in the first cohort. Because counts were too low, seventeen rarely observed V segments, including chromosome 9 orphons, were excluded from the earlier analysis of under 650 of the donors. According to the authors, the approach could potentially be generalized to other disease states and immunological phenotypes. Cytomegalovirus status was reported to be diagnosed by the classifier with high specificity and sensitivity in both the original and validation cohorts. The cohort was sequenced for TCR beta chains only, and without alpha or paired-chain data the features that could be detected were limited. A total of 150 to 200 TCR beta chains were listed by the study as associated with cytomegalovirus. Because some donors lacked HLA typing at each locus, the association tests relied only on the typed subset. In a later analysis, the rate of TCR association differed among HLA loci, with DRB1 alleles having the most associated TCRs and HLA-C alleles having the fewest. According to a later analysis, most CMV-associated TCR beta chains appeared to be HLA-restricted, and the HLA associations seemed to be driven largely by CMV exposure. A cluster of highly shared sequence variants was judged likely to represent a technical artifact of the sequencing pipeline. CMV serostatus was the only immune exposure information available for the cohort. Several of the top co-occurrence clusters appeared to be linked to parvovirus B19, influenza, CMV and Epstein-Barr virus, according to a later analysis. In a later analysis, HLA-associated TCR beta chains were found to be more clonally expanded and to have lower generation probabilities than equally common non-associated chains. Strong co-occurrence of HLA alleles, especially DR and DQ, made assigning TCR associations to individual alleles difficult. Sequencing depth was assumed to be roughly uniform across donors in the presence/absence analyses, though that assumption may not hold. A later genetic analysis reported fewer N-insertions in productive TCRs among donors in an Asian-associated ancestry cluster than the roughly 700-donor mean.

The specimen sequenced was PBMCs. This clonotype was sampled from a human donor in good health. The rearrangement joined TRBV15 to TRBJ2-3; tentative D gene TRBD2, with 5 bases matching. CDR3 reads: CATSRDLPGGGADTQYF. The DNA sequence is given as TGTGCCACCAGCAGAGATTTGCCGGGCGGAGGCGCAGATACGCAGTATTTT. Here the CDR3 is joined to the reference TRBV15 and TRBJ2-3 genes, and the full variable domain is: DAMVIQNPRYQVTQFGKPVTLSCSQTLNHNVMYWYQQKSSQAPKLLFHYYDKDFNNEADTPDNFQSRRPNTSFCFLDIRSPGLGDTAMYLCATSRDLPGGGADTQYFGPGTRLTVL.